Listed below are T cell receptor beta chains from one sample, sequenced in a study of T cells in Graves' hyperthyroidism and ophthalmopathy. TCRdb re-called the multiplex PCR reads with MiXCR, one entry per CDR3 protein. Seen here are 450,000 to 550,000 distinct CDR3 sequences, approximately 25% observed once, and the top ten hold approximately 10%. Sequenced input: blood. Receptor source: a woman under 40 with Graves' ophthalmopathy. Each CDR3 is given with its conserved first and last residue.

J gene	V gene	CDR3 protein
TRBJ1-1	TRBV18	CASSPHEVGDTGGTEAFF
TRBJ2-7	TRBV12-3/TRBV12-4	CASSWVQGGDQYF
TRBJ1-2	TRBV20-1	CSSIRGSYGYTF
TRBJ1-2	TRBV6-1	CASSHLEQAYGYTF
TRBJ1-1	TRBV24-1	CATRGPGFSTEAFF
TRBJ2-2	TRBV19	CASSIGQVNTGELFF
TRBJ1-3	TRBV7-8	CASSLAEEFGNTIYF
TRBJ1-2	TRBV27	CASSLRGGWYGYTF
TRBJ1-1	TRBV5-1	CASSPGPTEAFF
TRBJ1-2	TRBV6-1	CASSPGGQGTNYGYTF
TRBJ1-2	TRBV9	CASSVNLGHLYGYTF
TRBJ2-5	TRBV9	CASSVGTSTMELETQYF
TRBJ2-7	TRBV29-1	CSFSDDLVGQYF
TRBJ2-7	TRBV6-2/TRBV6-3	CASSYSRERIAYEQYF
TRBJ2-7	TRBV28	CASSSGDAGAGEQYF
TRBJ2-2	TRBV4-1	CASSQFLLTSGSTGELFF
TRBJ2-5	TRBV7-2	CASSPLGGQETQYF
TRBJ2-2	TRBV5-1	CASSFGTSVGTGELFF
TRBJ1-2	TRBV10-3	CAISEQGVNYGYTF
TRBJ1-2	TRBV12-3/TRBV12-4	CASRPGAGGGYTF
TRBJ1-2	TRBV4-2	CASSQAAPGYGYTF
TRBJ1-5	TRBV30	CAWSEGVEGGNSNQPQHF
TRBJ1-2	TRBV30	CAWSEDGYTF
TRBJ2-5	TRBV7-2	CASSRGWGGGQETQYF
TRBJ2-2	TRBV14	CASSQVRWPGTGELFF
TRBJ2-7	TRBV4-1	CASSWDKSYEQYF
TRBJ2-4	TRBV27	CASSSGTENIKYF
TRBJ2-2	TRBV12-3/TRBV12-4	CASSLDPSGSTGELFF
TRBJ1-1	TRBV6-2/TRBV6-3	CASSSDKLNTEAFF
TRBJ1-1	TRBV6-5	CASSYQPWTEAFF
TRBJ1-2	TRBV7-8	CASSLSRLFYGYTF
TRBJ2-7	TRBV16	CASSQSPGLGLEQYF
TRBJ2-7	TRBV4-1	CASSPDTPSEQYF
TRBJ2-7	TRBV6-1	CATLQGWGEQYF
TRBJ1-5	TRBV20-1	CSASAGGGWSNQPQHF
TRBJ2-3	TRBV6-1	CASTVGGDTDTQYF
TRBJ2-6	TRBV6-5	CASSYSRTGVRANVLTF
TRBJ1-1	TRBV20-1	CSARPPQLPNTEAFF
TRBJ2-7	TRBV6-2/TRBV6-3	CASSYTTGWEQYF
TRBJ1-1	TRBV7-9	CASRSGTGDTEAFF
TRBJ2-5	TRBV7-2	CASSWGQGWETQYF
TRBJ1-5	TRBV12-5	CASGFDGENQPQHF